The 21 T cell receptor beta chains given below trace back to one sample, sequenced in a study of shared clonotypes between healthy human individuals. The repertoire was sequenced with immunoSEQ multiplex PCR; TCRdb's copy has only in-frame clones and lacks some. The data contain approximately 2,000,000 clones, approximately 90% of them singletons. Sequencing was performed on naive CD4+ T cells from PBMCs. Subset: CD45RA+ positively selected. The source of these receptors is a young man in good health. Some clones in this sample may be carry-over from other donors' samples.

The V and J genes are TRBV4-3 and TRBJ1-1; 8 bases agree with TRBD1. V trimming: 7 bases; J trimming: 1 base; junction bases outside the gene matches: 5. The length of the CDR3 is 14 residues. Germline CDR1 and CDR2: LGHNA and YSLEER. The CDR3 protein is CASTQGAENTEAFF. CDR3 nucleotides: TGCGCCAGCACCCAGGGGGCGGAGAACACTGAAGCTTTCTTT.

The chain combines TRBV7-6 with TRBJ2-7; tentative D call: TRBD2 (5 bases). Germline assignment: CDR1 SGHVS and CDR2 FNYEAQ. Trimming pared 5 bases from V and 6 bases from J, leaving 14 bases between. This CDR3 region has 13 residues. CDR3 coding DNA: TGTGCCAGCAGCCCTTCCGAGGGTGGCGAGCAGTACTTC. This codes for CASSPSEGGEQYF.

This clone was seen a single time. The sample carries other DNA sequences with the same CDR3. The chain has TRBV20-1 and TRBJ2-7; D gene uncertain. The CDR3 contains 11 residues. Trimming shortened V by 5 bases and J by 3 bases, and 8 bases separated the two germline ends. The V gene's germline CDR1 is DFQATT and CDR2 SNEGSKA (reference sequence). CDR3 nucleotides: TGCAGTGCTCAACTTAGCTACGAGCAGTACTTC. Protein sequence: CSAQLSYEQYF.

About this clone: The identical CDR3 is also encoded by other nucleotide sequences in the sample. This chain joins TRBV18 and TRBJ1-1; D not certain. Germline V lookup: CDR1 KGHSH, CDR2 LQKENI. The CDR3 totals 13 residues. Trimming cost V 3 bases and J 1 base, with 6 bases left between them. The CDR3 here is CASSPGGNTEAFF. Here the CDR3 DNA reads TGTGCCAGCTCACCGGGTGGGAACACTGAAGCTTTCTTT.

This chain connects TRBV5-4 to TRBJ2-1; tentative D call: TRBD1 (5 bases). V lost 4 bases, J lost 10 bases, and 15 bases lay in between. The CDR3 runs 13 residues. Germline CDR1 reads SGHNT; CDR2 reads YYREEE (reference sequence). The CDR3 bases are TGTGCCAGCAGCCGAATCGACAGCCCGGAGCAGTTCTTC. Translating it yields CASSRIDSPEQFF.

V usage is TRBV27 and J usage is TRBJ1-2, with D possibly being TRBD1 (6 bases). The CDR3 has 12 residues. Deletions cut 4 bases from V and 4 bases from J, with 7 bases between. The germline V gene has CDR1 MNHEY and CDR2 SMNVEV (reference sequence). The CDR3 DNA is TGTGCCAGCAGTTCGGACAGCTATGGCTACACCTTC. This translates into CASSSDSYGYTF.

This clone was picked up one time. V usage is TRBV5-4 and J usage is TRBJ2-1; D is unclear. CDR3 length: 14 residues. V lost 0 bases, J lost 4 bases, and 8 bases lay in between. Germline V gene lookup returns CDR1 SGHNT and CDR2 YYREEE (reference sequence). Written as DNA, the CDR3 is TGTGCCAGCAGCTTGGAGGAGAAATACAATGAGCAGTTCTTC. Its translation: CASSLEEKYNEQFF.

The sample holds one count of this clone. This chain links TRBV7-2 with TRBJ2-1, with 13 positions matching TRBD2. The CDR3 is 14 residues long. V shed 5 bases, J shed 12 bases, and the junction held 7 bases outside the gene matches. The germline V gene encodes CDR1 SGHTA and CDR2 FQGNSA. CDR3 bases: TGTGCCAGCAGCCTAGGGACTAGCGGGGACTCGCAGTTCTTC. Translating it yields CASSLGTSGDSQFF.

V and J are TRBV29-1 and TRBJ2-3; D ambiguous. Between the trimmed V and J ends, which lost 4 bases and 3 bases, there was a span of 8 bases. The CDR3 contains 12 residues. From germline, CDR1 is SQVTM and CDR2 ANQGSEA. CDR3 sequence (DNA): TGCAGCGTTGTTGGGGTTACAGATACGCAGTATTTT. Translation: CSVVGVTDTQYF.

The rearrangement links TRBV19 to TRBJ1-4; no clear D. The germline gives CDR1 LNHDA, CDR2 SQIVND (reference sequence). The CDR3 consists of 16 residues. Trimming removed 3 bases at V and 4 bases at J, with 15 bases between. CDR3 in amino acids: CASSMGRVRVNEKLFF. DNA for the CDR3: TGTGCCAGTAGTATGGGAAGGGTCCGAGTTAATGAAAAACTGTTTTTT.

This clone was recorded once. The chain uses TRBV4-1 and TRBJ2-4; D remains unclear. The CDR3 totals 15 residues. Deletions cut 0 bases from V and 4 bases from J, with 10 bases between. Germline V gives CDR1 MGHRA, CDR2 YSYEKL. The chain's CDR3 is CASSQDGQSKNIQYF. The DNA of the CDR3 is TGCGCCAGCAGCCAAGACGGGCAGTCTAAAAACATTCAGTACTTC.

In regard to this clone: The same CDR3 also results from other DNA sequences found in this sample. The chain carries TRBV28 and TRBJ2-1; D gene ambiguous. This CDR3 has 14 amino acids. Looked up from germline, CDR1 is MDHEN and CDR2 is SYDVKM. V was clipped by 2 bases and J by 4 bases, with 9 bases between them. CDR3 loop: CASSLPGSYNEQFF. The CDR3 coding sequence is TGTGCCAGCAGTTTACCCGGGTCTTACAATGAGCAGTTCTTC.

The chain couples TRBV5-6 to TRBJ2-7; 10 nucleotides match TRBD1. CDR1 and CDR2 from the germline V gene are SGHDT and YYEEEE. With V trimmed by 4 bases and J by 4 bases, 2 bases remained unmatched. The CDR3 consists of 13 residues. The CDR3 loop is CASSPDRGYEQYF. The CDR3 DNA follows: TGTGCCAGCAGCCCGGACAGGGGGTACGAGCAGTACTTC.

The V gene is TRBV9, the J gene TRBJ2-3; D possibly uses TRBD1 or TRBD2 (5 bases each). Between the trimmed V and J ends, which lost 3 bases and 0 bases, there was a span of 14 bases. Germline values: CDR1 SGDLS, CDR2 YYNGEE. This CDR3 is built from 16 residues. CDR3 protein: CASSASEGSSTDTQYF. CDR3 nucleotide sequence: TGTGCCAGCAGCGCGTCTGAGGGGTCTAGCACAGATACGCAGTATTTT.

The CDR3 spells CATSRDLLAGLADTQYF. CDR3 DNA sequence: TGTGCCACCAGCAGAGATCTTCTAGCGGGACTAGCAGATACGCAGTATTTT. The rearrangement uses TRBV15 and TRBJ2-3, with 9 bases that match TRBD2. The CDR3 contains 17 residues. J was trimmed by 4 bases and V by 0 bases; bases with no gene match: 8. CDR1 is LNHNV, CDR2 YYDKDF, per germline (reference sequence).

The chain links TRBV18 to TRBJ1-4; TRBD1 might be the D (5 bases). Germline V lookup: CDR1 KGHSH, CDR2 LQKENI. V was shortened by 3 bases and J by 8 bases, with 13 bases between the two germline ends. The CDR3 length is 14 residues. CDR3 coding DNA: TGTGCCAGCTCACCCGGGGCCGGAGAAGAAAAACTGTTTTTT. It is translated as CASSPGAGEEKLFF.

This clone was counted a few times. The CDR3 protein is CASSMGQGSQPQHF. The CDR3 DNA reads TGTGCCAGCAGTATGGGACAGGGGAGTCAGCCCCAGCATTTT. This sequence joins TRBV7-9 and TRBJ1-5, with 10 bases fitting TRBD1. CDR3 length: 14 amino acids. CDR1 and CDR2 from the germline V gene are SEHNR and FQNEAQ (reference sequence). The V and J ends lost 6 bases and 6 bases, in that order; junction bases with no gene match: 5.

The CDR3 DNA follows: TGTGCCTGGAGAGCCCGGACACCCTGGGCCAACGTCCTGACTTTC. Amino acid sequence: CAWRARTPWANVLTF. The genes are TRBV30 and TRBJ2-6, with D maybe TRBD1 (5 bases). Trimming removed 3 bases at V and 5 bases at J, with 14 bases between. There are 15 residues in the CDR3. In germline, CDR1 is GTSNPN, CDR2 SVGIG (reference sequence).

J is TRBJ2-6 and V is TRBV7-7; TRBD2 is a possible D gene (5 bases). From germline, CDR1 is SSHAT and CDR2 FNYEAQ (reference sequence). Trimming stripped 5 bases from V and 5 bases from J, with 22 bases between. CDR3 length: 18 amino acids. The CDR3 DNA follows: TGTGCCAGCAGCCGAGGGTTAGTGCCACAAAGTCGGGCCAACGTCCTGACTTTC. It translates to CASSRGLVPQSRANVLTF. Full variable domain (remainder filled in from reference TRBV7-7 and TRBJ2-6): GAGVSQSPRYKVTKRGQDVTLRCDPISSHATLYWYQQALGQGPEFLTYFNYEAQPDKSGLPSDRFSAERPEGSISTLTIQRTEQRDSAMYRCASSRGLVPQSRANVLTFGAGSRLTVL.

The gene calls are TRBV19 and TRBJ1-5; D gene unclear. The CDR3 spans 12 residues. The germline gives CDR1 LNHDA, CDR2 SQIVND (reference sequence). Trimming left V 5 bases short and J 5 bases short, with 7 bases between. CDR3 amino acids: CASSGGHQPQHF. In nucleotides, the CDR3 is TGTGCCAGTAGTGGCGGCCATCAGCCCCAGCATTTT.

The V and J genes are TRBV28 and TRBJ2-1; TRBD2 agrees at 8 bases. Trimming took 5 bases from V and 3 from J; bases not matched to a gene: 6. CDR1 is MDHEN and CDR2 is SYDVKM in the germline V gene. This CDR3 is 15 amino acids long. The CDR3 reads CASSEAGEVYNEQFF. In nucleotides, the CDR3 is TGTGCCAGCAGTGAAGCGGGAGAGGTCTACAATGAGCAGTTCTTC.